This paragraph reports one T cell receptor (beta chain). The antigen is unknown. The PCR ran on 60 Vbeta and 13 Jbeta primers. TCRdb's table, derived via immunoSEQ multiplex PCR, lists solely in-frame clones and lacks some. Found here are some 130,000 clones, around 85% of them singletons; the top ten hold over 6.5%. This record comes from a study of cytomegalovirus exposure and HLA in healthy donors. Findings of the study overall: Cytomegalovirus association was listed for around 180 TCR beta chains.

Sequenced material: PBMCs. The clonotype originates from a woman in her twenties or thirties in good health and CMV-seropositive.

DNA of the CDR3: TGTGCCAGCAGCCAGGATGACAGGACCGGGGAGCTGTTTTTT. This sequence encodes CASSQDDRTGELFF. This chain connects TRBV4-2 to TRBJ2-2; maybe TRBD1 (6 bases). V lost 3 bases, J lost 5 bases, and 10 bases lay in between. The CDR3 runs 14 residues. Germline values: CDR1 LGHNA, CDR2 YNFKEQ.